The 11 T cell receptor beta chains in this list originate from one sample, sequenced in a study of T cell repertoires in cytomegalovirus infection. TCRdb re-derived calls from the reads in MiXCR, one entry per CDR3 protein. The sample comprises 100,000 to 150,000 distinct CDR3 sequences, 7% to 9.5% of which are singletons, and 10% rests with the top ten. Sequencing was done on a sample of PBMCs. The receptors shown here come from a human donor in good health (CMV status not recorded). Some clones in this sample may be carry-over from other donors' samples.

This clonotype has ten or more counts. The chain is built from TRBV5-1 and TRBJ1-1; TRBD1 is a possible D gene (6 bases). Trimming removed 0 bases from V and 4 bases from J, with 13 bases in between. CDR3 length equals 15 residues. Germline V gene sequence: CDR1 SGHRS, CDR2 YFSETQ. The CDR3 sequence: CASSLGTGLATEAFF. As DNA, the CDR3 is TGCGCCAGCAGCTTGGGTACAGGGTTGGCCACTGAAGCTTTCTTT. Drawing the rest from reference TRBV5-1 and TRBJ1-1, the complete variable domain is KAGVTQTPRYLIKTRGQQVTLSCSPISGHRSVSWYQQTPGQGLQFLFEYFSETQRNKGNFPGRFSGRQFSNSRSEMNVSTLELGDSALYLCASSLGTGLATEAFFGQGTRLTVV.

This clonotype was counted ten times or more. This sequence joins TRBV7-8 and TRBJ1-1, with D maybe TRBD1 (5 bases). The germline V gene has CDR1 SGHVS and CDR2 FQNEAQ. This CDR3 has 16 residues. The V and J ends lost 4 bases and 7 bases respectively, with 22 bases between them. CDR3 protein: CASSSYLVGGGNEAFF. CDR3 DNA sequence: TGTGCCAGCAGCTCTTATTTAGTTGGCGGGGGGAATGAAGCTTTCTTT. The full variable domain, in which reference TRBV7-8 and TRBJ1-1 provide the parts outside the CDR3, is GAGVSQSPRYKVAKRGQDVALRCDPISGHVSLFWYQQALGQGPEFLTYFQNEAQLDKSGLPSDRFFAERPEGSVSTLKIQRTQQEDSAVYLCASSSYLVGGGNEAFFGQGTRLTVV.

There are a few counts of this clonotype. The chain couples TRBV19 to TRBJ1-6, with TRBD1 matching over 8 bases. The CDR3 loop spans 16 amino acids. J was trimmed by 7 bases and V by 5 bases; bases with no gene match: 10. Germline V gene lookup returns CDR1 LNHDA and CDR2 SQIVND (reference sequence). The CDR3 nucleotides read TGTGCCAGTAGTGTCTACCGGGACAGGTCAAATTCACCCCTCCACTTT. This translates into CASSVYRDRSNSPLHF. Full variable domain (rest looked up from reference TRBV19 and TRBJ1-6): DGGITQSPKYLFRKEGQNVTLSCEQNLNHDAMYWYRQDPGQGLRLIYYSQIVNDFQKGDIAEGYSVSREKKESFPLTVTSAQKNPTAFYLCASSVYRDRSNSPLHFGNGTRLTVT.

This clonotype appeared a few times. V is TRBV15 and J is TRBJ2-7; the D gene is possibly TRBD1 (6 bases). The germline gives CDR1 LNHNV, CDR2 YYDKDF (reference sequence). The V gene lost 3 bases and the J gene lost 4 bases, with 16 bases spanning the gap. The CDR3 sequence is 15 residues long. In nucleotides, the CDR3 is TGTGCCACCAGCAGTTCAACAGGGTCTAGGTACGAGCAGTACTTC. Its protein product is CATSSSTGSRYEQYF.

This clonotype appeared many times. The chain recombines TRBV19 with TRBJ1-3; D possibly corresponds to TRBD1 (5 bases). The germline CDR1 and CDR2 sequences are LNHDA and SQIVND (reference sequence). This CDR3 comprises 15 residues. V lost 3 bases and J 4 bases, leaving 13 bases between the germline ends. CDR3 nucleotides: TGTGCCAGTAGTATGGGCGCAGGGCCGGGAAACACCATATATTTT. Its translation: CASSMGAGPGNTIYF.

At least ten counts were recorded for this clonotype. V usage is TRBV9 and J usage is TRBJ2-6; D perhaps matches TRBD1 (5 bases). This CDR3 has 18 amino acids. V lost 2 bases, J lost 0 bases, and 15 bases lay in between. CDR1 is SGDLS, CDR2 YYNGEE, per germline. The CDR3 spells CASSVRDRSLSGANVLTF. Here the CDR3 DNA reads TGTGCCAGCAGCGTCAGGGATAGAAGCCTCTCTGGGGCCAACGTCCTGACTTTC.

This chain uses TRBV25-1 with TRBJ1-5; D perhaps matches TRBD1 (5 bases). This CDR3 region has 13 residues. The ends were cut back, 4 bases at V and 2 bases at J, with 6 bases in the middle. Germline-derived CDR1 and CDR2 are MGHDK and SYGVNS. This chain's CDR3 is CASSGGGNQPQHF. The CDR3 DNA reads as TGTGCCAGCAGTGGGGGGGGCAATCAGCCCCAGCATTTT.

This clonotype has a count of ten or more. The rearrangement links TRBV7-2 to TRBJ2-5; D assignment may be TRBD1 or TRBD2 (5 bases each). Germline values: CDR1 SGHTA, CDR2 FQGNSA. The V and J ends lost 8 bases and 4 bases respectively, with 23 bases between them. This CDR3 comprises 16 residues. This chain's CDR3 is CASGPTGTLRGETQYF. CDR3 in DNA: TGTGCCAGCGGGCCCACCGGGACCTTAAGGGGAGAGACCCAGTACTTC.

This clonotype was seen repeatedly, ten times or more. This rearrangement joins TRBV5-6 to TRBJ2-1; perhaps TRBD1 as D (5 bases). Trimming left V 3 bases short and J 9 bases short, with 16 bases between. The length of the CDR3 is 14 residues. CDR1 is SGHDT and CDR2 is YYEEEE in the germline V gene. This CDR3 reads CASSSEGASIEQFF. CDR3 in DNA: TGTGCCAGCAGCTCTGAAGGGGCGTCGATTGAGCAGTTCTTC.

This clonotype was counted many times. V gene TRBV7-8 combines with J gene TRBJ2-2; D gene unclear. CDR1 is SGHVS, CDR2 FQNEAQ, per germline. V lost 2 bases, J lost 6 bases, and 10 bases lay in between. This CDR3 contains 14 residues. The CDR3 DNA sequence: TGTGCCAGCAGCTTATTGCAATGGGCCGGGGAGCTGTTTTTT. Translated: CASSLLQWAGELFF.

The V and J genes are TRBV5-1 and TRBJ2-1; weak D call: TRBD1 (6 bases). Germline assignment: CDR1 SGHRS and CDR2 YFSETQ. This CDR3 has 16 residues. V was trimmed by 0 bases and J by 6 bases, leaving 16 bases between them. CDR3 in amino acids: CASSLAPQGTLNEQFF. The CDR3 region has the DNA TGCGCCAGCAGCTTGGCCCCGCAGGGGACACTCAATGAGCAGTTCTTC. Supplemented by reference TRBV5-1 and TRBJ2-1, the full variable domain reads KAGVTQTPRYLIKTRGQQVTLSCSPISGHRSVSWYQQTPGQGLQFLFEYFSETQRNKGNFPGRFSGRQFSNSRSEMNVSTLELGDSALYLCASSLAPQGTLNEQFFGPGTRLTVL.